Detailed here is one T cell receptor (beta chain). Its antigen is as yet unknown. The approximately 120-subject validation cohort, separate from the approximately 670-subject first cohort, included the donors. This sample was included in a study of cytomegalovirus exposure and HLA in healthy donors. From germline, CDR1 is SGHTA and CDR2 FQGNSA. V lost 8 bases, J lost 2 bases, and 10 bases lay in between. There are 14 residues in the CDR3. Study-wide points: For most TCR sequences rarity was the rule, although some public TCRs occurred in many donors. Researchers counted 180 or so TCR beta chains as cytomegalovirus-associated. Specific recognition of CMV antigens was confirmed in vitro for a few chains (all CMV-associated).

The method was immunoSEQ multiplex PCR; TCRdb's version includes in-frame clones alone and lacks a portion of them. Of about 56,000 clones in the sample, roughly 92% were seen once. This receptor was obtained from a man between 18 and 35 years old in good health and CMV-seronegative. Sequencing used PBMCs. This rearrangement joins TRBV7-2 to TRBJ2-6; D is unclear. The CDR3 spells CASPPRTGANVLTF. The CDR3 DNA is TGTGCCAGCCCCCCGCGTACTGGGGCCAACGTCCTGACTTTC.